This entry concerns a single T cell receptor (beta chain). The antigen is not known. The CDR3 has 14 amino acids. Germline loops: CDR1 SGDLS, CDR2 YYNGEE. V lost 3 bases, J lost 1 base, and 11 bases lay in between. TCRdb keeps only in-frame clones here, not all; method: immunoSEQ multiplex PCR. In the table there are about 77,000 clones, around 90% of which are singletons. This sample was taken from a study of T cell responses to AZD1222 COVID-19 vaccine. Study results and limitations: Across the whole spike, CD4 TCRs peaked at regions 160-218 and 743-854. Just five or six AZD1222 recipients tested seropositive at baseline. White British people made up most donors, females outnumbered males, and clonal diversity was possibly underestimated. In all cases, repertoires were sampled only after the peak T cell response.

The TCR was taken from an adult who received the AZD1222 COVID-19 vaccine. This chain joins TRBV9 and TRBJ2-7; D is perhaps TRBD1 or TRBD2 (6 bases each). Sample: peripheral blood, taken 28 days after the second AZD1222 dose. The CDR3 reads CASSATGTSYEQYF. CDR3 DNA sequence: TGTGCCAGCAGCGCCACAGGGACTTCCTACGAGCAGTACTTC.